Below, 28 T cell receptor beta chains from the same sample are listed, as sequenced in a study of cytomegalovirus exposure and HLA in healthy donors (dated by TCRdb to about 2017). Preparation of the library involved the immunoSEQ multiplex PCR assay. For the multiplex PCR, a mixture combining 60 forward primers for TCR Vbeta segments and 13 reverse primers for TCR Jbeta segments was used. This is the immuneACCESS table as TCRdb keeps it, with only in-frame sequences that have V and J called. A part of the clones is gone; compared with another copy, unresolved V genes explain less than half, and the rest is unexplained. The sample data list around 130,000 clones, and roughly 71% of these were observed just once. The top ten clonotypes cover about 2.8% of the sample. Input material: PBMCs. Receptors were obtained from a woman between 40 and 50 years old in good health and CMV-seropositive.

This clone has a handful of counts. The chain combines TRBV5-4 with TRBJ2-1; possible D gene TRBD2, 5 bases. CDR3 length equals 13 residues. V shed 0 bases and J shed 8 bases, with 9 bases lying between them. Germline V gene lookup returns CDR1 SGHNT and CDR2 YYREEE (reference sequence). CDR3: CASSLAGNDEQFF. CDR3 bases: TGTGCCAGCAGCTTGGCGGGGAACGATGAGCAGTTCTTC. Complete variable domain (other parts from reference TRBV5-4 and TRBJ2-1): ETGVTQSPTHLIKTRGQQVTLRCSSQSGHNTVSWYQQALGQGPQFIFQYYREEENGRGNFPPRFSGLQFPNYSSELNVNALELDDSALYLCASSLAGNDEQFFGPGTRLTVL.

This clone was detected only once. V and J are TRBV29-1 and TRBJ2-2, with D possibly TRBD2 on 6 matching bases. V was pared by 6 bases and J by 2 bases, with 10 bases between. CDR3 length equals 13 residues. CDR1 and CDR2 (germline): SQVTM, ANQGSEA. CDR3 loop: CSVAGLNTGELFF. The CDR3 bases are TGCAGCGTGGCGGGACTTAACACCGGGGAGCTGTTTTTT.

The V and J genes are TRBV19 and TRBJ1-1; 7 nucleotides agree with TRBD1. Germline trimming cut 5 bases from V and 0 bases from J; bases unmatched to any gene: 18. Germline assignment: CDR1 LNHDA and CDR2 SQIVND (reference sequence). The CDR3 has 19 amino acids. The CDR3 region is CASSPTWTGWSGMNTEAFF. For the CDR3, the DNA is TGTGCCAGTAGTCCCACCTGGACAGGATGGTCGGGCATGAACACTGAAGCTTTCTTT.

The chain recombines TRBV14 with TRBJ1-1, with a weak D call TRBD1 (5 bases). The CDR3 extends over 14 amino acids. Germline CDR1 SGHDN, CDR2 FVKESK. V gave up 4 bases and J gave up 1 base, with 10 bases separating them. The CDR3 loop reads CASSRLGQNTEAFF. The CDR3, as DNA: TGTGCCAGCAGCCGATTAGGACAGAACACTGAAGCTTTCTTT.

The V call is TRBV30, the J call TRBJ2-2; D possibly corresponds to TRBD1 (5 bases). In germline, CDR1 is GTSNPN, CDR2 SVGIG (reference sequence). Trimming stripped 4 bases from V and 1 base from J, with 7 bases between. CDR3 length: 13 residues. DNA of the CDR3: TGTGCCTGGAAGACAGAGAACACCGGGGAGCTGTTTTTT. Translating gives CAWKTENTGELFF.

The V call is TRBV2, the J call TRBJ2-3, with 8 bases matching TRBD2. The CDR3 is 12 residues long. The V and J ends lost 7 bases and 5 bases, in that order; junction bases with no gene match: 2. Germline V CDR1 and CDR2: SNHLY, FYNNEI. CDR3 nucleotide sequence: TGTGCCAGCAACCTAGCGGGAGATACGCAGTATTTT. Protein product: CASNLAGDTQYF.

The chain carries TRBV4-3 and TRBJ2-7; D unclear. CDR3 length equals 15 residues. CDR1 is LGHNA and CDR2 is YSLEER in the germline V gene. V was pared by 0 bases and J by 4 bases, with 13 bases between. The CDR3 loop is CASSQDTPRVYEQYF. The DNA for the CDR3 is TGCGCCAGCAGCCAAGATACCCCCCGGGTTTACGAGCAGTACTTC.

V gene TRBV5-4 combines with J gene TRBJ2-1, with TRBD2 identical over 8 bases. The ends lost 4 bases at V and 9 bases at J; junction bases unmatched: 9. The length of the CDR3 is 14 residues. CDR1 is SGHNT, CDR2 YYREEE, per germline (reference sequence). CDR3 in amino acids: CASSLGGGGREQFF. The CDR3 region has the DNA TGTGCCAGCAGCCTCGGGGGGGGCGGGCGTGAGCAGTTCTTC.

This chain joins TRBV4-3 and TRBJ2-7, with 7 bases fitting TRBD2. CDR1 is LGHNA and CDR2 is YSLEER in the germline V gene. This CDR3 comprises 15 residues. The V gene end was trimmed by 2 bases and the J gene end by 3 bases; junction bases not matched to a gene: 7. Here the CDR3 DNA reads TGCGCCAGCAGCCAATTAGGAACTAGCGTCTACGAGCAGTACTTC. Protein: CASSQLGTSVYEQYF.

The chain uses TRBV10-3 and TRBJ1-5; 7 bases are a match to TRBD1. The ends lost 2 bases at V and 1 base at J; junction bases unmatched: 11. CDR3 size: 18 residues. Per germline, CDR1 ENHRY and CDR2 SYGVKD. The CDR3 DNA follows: TGTGCCATCAGTGAGCCCAGGGGGTCAGGGACCAGCAATCAGCCCCAGCATTTT. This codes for CAISEPRGSGTSNQPQHF.

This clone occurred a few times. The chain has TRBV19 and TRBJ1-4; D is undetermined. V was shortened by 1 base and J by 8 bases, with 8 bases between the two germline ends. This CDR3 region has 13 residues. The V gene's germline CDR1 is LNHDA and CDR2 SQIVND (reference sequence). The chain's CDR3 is CASSIARGEKLFF. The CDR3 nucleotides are TGTGCCAGTAGTATAGCAAGAGGGGAAAAACTGTTTTTT.

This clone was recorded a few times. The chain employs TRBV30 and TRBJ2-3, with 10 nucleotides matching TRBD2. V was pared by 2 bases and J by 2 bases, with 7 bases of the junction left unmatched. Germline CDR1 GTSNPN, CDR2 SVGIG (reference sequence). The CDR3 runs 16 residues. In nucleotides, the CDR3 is TGTGCCTGGAGTATACTAGCGGGGACCTCCACAGATACGCAGTATTTT. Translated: CAWSILAGTSTDTQYF.

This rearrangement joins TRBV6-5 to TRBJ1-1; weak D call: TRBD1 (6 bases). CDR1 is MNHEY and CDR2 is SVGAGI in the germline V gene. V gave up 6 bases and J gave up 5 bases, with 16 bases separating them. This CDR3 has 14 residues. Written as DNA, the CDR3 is TGTGCCAGCAGCTACGAGGGGGGAGGGACTGAAGCTTTCTTT. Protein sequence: CASSYEGGGTEAFF.

CDR3 residues: CASTIGTSGDTDTQYF. CDR3 nucleotide sequence: TGTGCCAGCACCATTGGGACTAGCGGAGACACAGATACGCAGTATTTT. V and J are TRBV9 and TRBJ2-3; 11 bases are shared with TRBD2. CDR1 and CDR2 from the germline V gene are SGDLS and YYNGEE. The trim removed 6 bases at V and 2 bases at J, leaving 8 bases unmatched. The CDR3 runs to 16 residues.

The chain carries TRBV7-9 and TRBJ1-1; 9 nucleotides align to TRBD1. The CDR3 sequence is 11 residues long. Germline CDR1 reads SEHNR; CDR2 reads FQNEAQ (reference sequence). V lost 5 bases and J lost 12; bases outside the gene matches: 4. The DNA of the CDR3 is TGTGCCAGCAGCCGAGGACAGGGGTCTTTCTTT. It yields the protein CASSRGQGSFF.

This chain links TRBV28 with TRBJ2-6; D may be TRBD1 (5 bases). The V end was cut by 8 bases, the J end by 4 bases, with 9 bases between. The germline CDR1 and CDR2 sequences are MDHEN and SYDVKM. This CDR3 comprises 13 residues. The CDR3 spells CASEGVGANVLTF. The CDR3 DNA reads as TGTGCCAGCGAAGGGGTCGGGGCCAACGTCCTGACTTTC. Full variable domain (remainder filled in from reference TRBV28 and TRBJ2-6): DVKVTQSSRYLVKRTGEKVFLECVQDMDHENMFWYRQDPGLGLRLIYFSYDVKMKEKGDIPEGYSVSREKKERFSLILESASTNQTSMYLCASEGVGANVLTFGAGSRLTVL.

As DNA, the CDR3 is TGTGCAAGTCGCTTAGAGGAGACTAGCGGGAGGGCGGCGTTCTTC. It codes for CASRLEETSGRAAFF. The V and J genes are TRBV12-2 and TRBJ2-1; the table gives TRBD2 as D, unverified against the DNA. TRBV12-2 is flagged as a pseudogene. The CDR3 has 15 residues.

The CDR3 coding sequence is TGTGCCAGCAGCTTCCGGGACAGGGGAGTTCGGGATCTGGACACTGAAGCTTTCTTT. As protein: CASSFRDRGVRDLDTEAFF. J is TRBJ1-1 and V is TRBV7-9; 10 bases line up with TRBD1. This CDR3 has 19 residues. CDR1 and CDR2 (germline): SEHNR, FQNEAQ (reference sequence). The junction had 16 bases not matched to a gene; V was cut back by 3 bases and J by 3 bases.

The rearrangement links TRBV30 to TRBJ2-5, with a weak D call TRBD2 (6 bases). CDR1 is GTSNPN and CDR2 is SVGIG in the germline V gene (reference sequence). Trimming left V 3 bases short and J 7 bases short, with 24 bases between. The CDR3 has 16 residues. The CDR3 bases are TGTGCCTGGAGGGAGGGTCAACAACTTCCCAAGGTGACCCAGTACTTC. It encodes CAWREGQQLPKVTQYF.

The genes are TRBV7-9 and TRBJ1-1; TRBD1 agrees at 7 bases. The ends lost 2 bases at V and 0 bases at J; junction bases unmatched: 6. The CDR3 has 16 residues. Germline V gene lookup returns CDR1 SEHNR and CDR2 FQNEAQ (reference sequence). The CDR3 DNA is TGTGCCAGCAGCTTAACGGGGACAGCCATGAACACTGAAGCTTTCTTT. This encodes CASSLTGTAMNTEAFF. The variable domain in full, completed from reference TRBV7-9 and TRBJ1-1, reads DTGVSQNPRHKITKRGQNVTFRCDPISEHNRLYWYRQTLGQGPEFLTYFQNEAQLEKSRLLSDRFSAERPKGSFSTLEIQRTEQGDSAMYLCASSLTGTAMNTEAFFGQGTRLTVV.

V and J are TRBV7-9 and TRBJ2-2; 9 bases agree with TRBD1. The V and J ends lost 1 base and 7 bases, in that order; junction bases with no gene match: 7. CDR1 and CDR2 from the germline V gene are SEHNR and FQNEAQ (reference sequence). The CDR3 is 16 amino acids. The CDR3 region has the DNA TGTGCCAGCAGCTTAGACCCGGGACAGGGAATCGGGGAGCTGTTTTTT. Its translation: CASSLDPGQGIGELFF.

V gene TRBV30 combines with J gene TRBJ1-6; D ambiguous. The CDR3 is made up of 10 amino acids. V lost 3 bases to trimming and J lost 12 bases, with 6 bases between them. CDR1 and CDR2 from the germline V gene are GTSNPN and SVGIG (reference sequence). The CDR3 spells CAWSSGPLHF. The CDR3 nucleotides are TGTGCCTGGAGCAGCGGACCCCTCCACTTT.

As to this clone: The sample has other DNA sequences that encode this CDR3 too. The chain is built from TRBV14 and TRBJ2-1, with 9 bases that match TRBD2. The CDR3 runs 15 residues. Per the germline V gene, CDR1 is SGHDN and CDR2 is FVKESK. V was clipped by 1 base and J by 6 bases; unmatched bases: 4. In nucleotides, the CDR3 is TGTGCCAGCAGCCAAGCGGCGGGAGGGGGCAATGAGCAGTTCTTC. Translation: CASSQAAGGGNEQFF.

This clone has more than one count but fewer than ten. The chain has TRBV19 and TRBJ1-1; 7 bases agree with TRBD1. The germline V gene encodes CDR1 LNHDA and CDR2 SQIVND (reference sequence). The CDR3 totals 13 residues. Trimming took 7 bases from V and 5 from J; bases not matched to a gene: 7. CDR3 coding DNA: TGTGCCAGTAACCCGACAGGGAGGACTGAAGCTTTCTTT. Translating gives CASNPTGRTEAFF.

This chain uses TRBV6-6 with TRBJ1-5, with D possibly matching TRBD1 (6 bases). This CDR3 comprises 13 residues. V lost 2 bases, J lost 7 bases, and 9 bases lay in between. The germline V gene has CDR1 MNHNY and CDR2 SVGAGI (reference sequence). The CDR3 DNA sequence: TGTGCCAGCAGTTACAGGGACAAACAGCCCCAGCATTTT. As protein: CASSYRDKQPQHF.

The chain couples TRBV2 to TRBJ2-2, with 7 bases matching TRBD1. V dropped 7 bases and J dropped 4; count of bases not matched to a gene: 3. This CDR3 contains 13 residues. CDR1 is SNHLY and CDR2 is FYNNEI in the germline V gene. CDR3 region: CASKGTATGELFF. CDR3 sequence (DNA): TGTGCCAGCAAAGGGACAGCCACCGGGGAGCTGTTTTTT.

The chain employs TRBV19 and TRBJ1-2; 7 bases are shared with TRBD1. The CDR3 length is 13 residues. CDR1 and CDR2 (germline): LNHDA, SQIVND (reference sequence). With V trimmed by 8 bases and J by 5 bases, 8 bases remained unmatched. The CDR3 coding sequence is TGTGCCAGTGATAGTGAGACAGGGTATGGCTACACCTTC. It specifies CASDSETGYGYTF.

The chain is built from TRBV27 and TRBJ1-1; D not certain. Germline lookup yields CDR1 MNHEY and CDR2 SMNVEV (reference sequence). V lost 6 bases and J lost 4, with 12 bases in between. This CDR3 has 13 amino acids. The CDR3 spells CASRPAPGTEAFF. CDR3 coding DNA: TGTGCCAGCAGACCCGCCCCCGGCACTGAAGCTTTCTTT.